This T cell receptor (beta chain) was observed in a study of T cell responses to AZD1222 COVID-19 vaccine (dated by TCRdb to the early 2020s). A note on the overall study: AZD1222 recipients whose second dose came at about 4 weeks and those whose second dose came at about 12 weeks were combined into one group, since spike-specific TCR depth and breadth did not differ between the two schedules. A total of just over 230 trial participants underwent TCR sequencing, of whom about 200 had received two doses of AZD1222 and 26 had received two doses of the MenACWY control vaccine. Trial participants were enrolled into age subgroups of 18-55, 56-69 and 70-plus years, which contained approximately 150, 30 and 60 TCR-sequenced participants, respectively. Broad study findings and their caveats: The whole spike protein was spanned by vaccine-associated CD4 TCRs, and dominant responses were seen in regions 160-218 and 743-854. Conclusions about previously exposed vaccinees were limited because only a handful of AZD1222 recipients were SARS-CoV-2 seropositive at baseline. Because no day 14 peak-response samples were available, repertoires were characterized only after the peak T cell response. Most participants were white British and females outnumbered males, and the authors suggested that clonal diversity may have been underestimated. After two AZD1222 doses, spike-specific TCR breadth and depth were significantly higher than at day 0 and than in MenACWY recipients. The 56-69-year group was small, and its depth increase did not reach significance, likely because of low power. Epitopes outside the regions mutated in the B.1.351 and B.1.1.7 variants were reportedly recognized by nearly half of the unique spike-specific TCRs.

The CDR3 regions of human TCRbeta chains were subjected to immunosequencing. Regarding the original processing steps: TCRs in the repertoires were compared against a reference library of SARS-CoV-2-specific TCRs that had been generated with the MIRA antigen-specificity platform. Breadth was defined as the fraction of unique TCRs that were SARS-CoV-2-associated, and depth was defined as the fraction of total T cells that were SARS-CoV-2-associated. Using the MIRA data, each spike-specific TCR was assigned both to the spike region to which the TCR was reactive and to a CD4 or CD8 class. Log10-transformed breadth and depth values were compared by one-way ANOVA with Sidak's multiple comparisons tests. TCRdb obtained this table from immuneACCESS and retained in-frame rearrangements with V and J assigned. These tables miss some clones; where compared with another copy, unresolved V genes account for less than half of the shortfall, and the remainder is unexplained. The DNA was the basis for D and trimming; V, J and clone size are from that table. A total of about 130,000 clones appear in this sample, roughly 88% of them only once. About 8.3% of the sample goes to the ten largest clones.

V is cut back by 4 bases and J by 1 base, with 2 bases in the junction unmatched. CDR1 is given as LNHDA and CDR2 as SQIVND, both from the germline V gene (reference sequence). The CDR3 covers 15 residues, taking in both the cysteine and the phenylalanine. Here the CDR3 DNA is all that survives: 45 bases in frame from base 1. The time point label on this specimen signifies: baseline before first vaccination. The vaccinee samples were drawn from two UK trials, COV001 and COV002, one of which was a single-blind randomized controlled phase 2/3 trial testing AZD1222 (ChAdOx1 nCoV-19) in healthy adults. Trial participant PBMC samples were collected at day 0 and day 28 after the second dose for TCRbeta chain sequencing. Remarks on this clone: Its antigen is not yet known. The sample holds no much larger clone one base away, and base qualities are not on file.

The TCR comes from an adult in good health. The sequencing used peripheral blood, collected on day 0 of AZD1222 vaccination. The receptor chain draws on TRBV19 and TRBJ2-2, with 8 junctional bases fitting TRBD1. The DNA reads TGTGCCAGTAGTAGACAGGGGTTGAACACCGGGGAGCTGTTTTTT. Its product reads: CASSRQGLNTGELFF.